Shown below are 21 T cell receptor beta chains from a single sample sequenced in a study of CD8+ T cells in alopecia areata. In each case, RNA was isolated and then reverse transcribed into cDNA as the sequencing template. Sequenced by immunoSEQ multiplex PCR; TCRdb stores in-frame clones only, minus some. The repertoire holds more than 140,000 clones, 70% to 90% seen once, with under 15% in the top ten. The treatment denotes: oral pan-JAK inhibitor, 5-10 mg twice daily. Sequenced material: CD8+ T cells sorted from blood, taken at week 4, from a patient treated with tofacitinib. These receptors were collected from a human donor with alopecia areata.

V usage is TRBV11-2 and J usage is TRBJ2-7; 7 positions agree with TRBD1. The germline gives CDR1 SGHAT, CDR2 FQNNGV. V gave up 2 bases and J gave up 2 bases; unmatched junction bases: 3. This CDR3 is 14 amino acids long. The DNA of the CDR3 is TGTGCCAGCAGCTTACAAGGACAGGCCTACGAGCAGTACTTC. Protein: CASSLQGQAYEQYF.

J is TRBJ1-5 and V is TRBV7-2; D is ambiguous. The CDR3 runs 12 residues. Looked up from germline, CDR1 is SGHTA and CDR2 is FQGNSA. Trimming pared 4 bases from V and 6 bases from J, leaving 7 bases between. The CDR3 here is CASSWTSQPQHF. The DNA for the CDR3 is TGTGCCAGCAGCTGGACTTCTCAGCCCCAGCATTTT.

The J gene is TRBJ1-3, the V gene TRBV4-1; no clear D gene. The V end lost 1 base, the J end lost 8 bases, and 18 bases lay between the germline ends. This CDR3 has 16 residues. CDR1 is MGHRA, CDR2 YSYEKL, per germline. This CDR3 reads CASSQGGLGNWDTIYF. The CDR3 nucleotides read TGCGCCAGCAGCCAAGGCGGGTTGGGGAATTGGGACACCATATATTTT.

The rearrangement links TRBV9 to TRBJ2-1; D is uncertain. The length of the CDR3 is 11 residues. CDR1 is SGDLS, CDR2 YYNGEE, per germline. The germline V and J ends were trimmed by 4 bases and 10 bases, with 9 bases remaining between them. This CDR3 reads CASSRALEQFF. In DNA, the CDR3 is TGTGCCAGCAGCCGGGCTCTGGAGCAGTTCTTC.

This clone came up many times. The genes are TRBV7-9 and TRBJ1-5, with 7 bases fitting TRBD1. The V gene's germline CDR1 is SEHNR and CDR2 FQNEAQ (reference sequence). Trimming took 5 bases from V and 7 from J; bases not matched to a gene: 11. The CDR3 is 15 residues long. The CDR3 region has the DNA TGTGCCAGCAGCGCCGAAGGACAGGCGGGGCAGCCCCAGCATTTT. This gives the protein CASSAEGQAGQPQHF.

The DNA of the CDR3 is TGTGCCAGCAGCTTAAAGCCCCGCACAGATACGCAGTATTTT. Amino acids: CASSLKPRTDTQYF. The chain links TRBV7-6 to TRBJ2-3; D ambiguous. This CDR3 has 14 amino acids. With 2 bases removed from V and 1 base from J, the gap between germline ends came to 7 bases. In germline, CDR1 is SGHVS, CDR2 FNYEAQ.

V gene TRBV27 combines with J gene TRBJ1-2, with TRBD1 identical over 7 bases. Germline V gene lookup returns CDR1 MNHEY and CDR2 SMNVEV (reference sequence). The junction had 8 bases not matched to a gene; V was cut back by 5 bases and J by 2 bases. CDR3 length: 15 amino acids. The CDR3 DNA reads TGTGCCAGCAGTACGAGCCAGGGGGGAAACTATGGCTACACCTTC. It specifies CASSTSQGGNYGYTF.

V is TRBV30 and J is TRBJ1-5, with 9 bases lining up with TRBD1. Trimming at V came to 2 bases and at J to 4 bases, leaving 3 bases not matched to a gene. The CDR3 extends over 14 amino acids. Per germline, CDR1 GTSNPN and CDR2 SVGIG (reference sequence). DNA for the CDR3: TGTGCCTGGAGTCCGGGACAGGGTAATCAGCCCCAGCATTTT. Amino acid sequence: CAWSPGQGNQPQHF.

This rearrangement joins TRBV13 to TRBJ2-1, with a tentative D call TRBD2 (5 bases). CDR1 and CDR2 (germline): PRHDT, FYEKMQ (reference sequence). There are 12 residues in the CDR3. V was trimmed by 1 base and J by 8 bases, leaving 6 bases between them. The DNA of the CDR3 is TGTGCCAGCAGCTTAGTTAGCGATGAGCAGTTCTTC. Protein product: CASSLVSDEQFF.

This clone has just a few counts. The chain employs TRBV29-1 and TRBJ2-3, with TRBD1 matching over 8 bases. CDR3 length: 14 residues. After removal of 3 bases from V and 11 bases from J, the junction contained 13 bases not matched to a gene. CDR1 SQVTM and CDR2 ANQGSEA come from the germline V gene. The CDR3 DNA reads TGCAGCGTTGATGGGGGACAGGCGGTGATGGAGCAGTATTTT. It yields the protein CSVDGGQAVMEQYF.

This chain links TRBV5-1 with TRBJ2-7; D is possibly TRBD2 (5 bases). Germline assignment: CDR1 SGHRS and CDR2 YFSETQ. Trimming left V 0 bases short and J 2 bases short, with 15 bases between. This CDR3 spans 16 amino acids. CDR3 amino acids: CASSLEGSEGTYEQYF. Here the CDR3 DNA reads TGCGCCAGCAGCTTGGAAGGGAGCGAAGGGACCTACGAGCAGTACTTC.

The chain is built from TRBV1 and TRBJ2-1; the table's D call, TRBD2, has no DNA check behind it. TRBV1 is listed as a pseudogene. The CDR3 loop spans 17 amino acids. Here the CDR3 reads CTSSQPLAGGPGDEQFF. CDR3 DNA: TGCACCAGCAGCCAACCTTTAGCGGGAGGGCCTGGAGATGAGCAGTTCTTC.

Here the CDR3 DNA reads TGTGCCATCAGTGAGGGAGGGTCCCATGAGCAGTTCTTC. Translation: CAISEGGSHEQFF. The chain has TRBV10-3 and TRBJ2-1; D may be TRBD2 (6 bases). V was shortened by 2 bases and J by 8 bases, with 10 bases between the two germline ends. The germline V gene has CDR1 ENHRY and CDR2 SYGVKD. CDR3 length equals 13 residues.

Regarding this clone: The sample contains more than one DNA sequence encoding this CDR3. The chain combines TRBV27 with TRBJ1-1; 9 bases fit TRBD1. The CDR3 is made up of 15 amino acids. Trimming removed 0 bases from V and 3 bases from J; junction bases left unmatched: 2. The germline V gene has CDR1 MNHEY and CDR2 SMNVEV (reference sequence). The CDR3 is CASSLSQGAYTEAFF. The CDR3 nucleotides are TGTGCCAGCAGTTTATCACAGGGGGCGTACACTGAAGCTTTCTTT.

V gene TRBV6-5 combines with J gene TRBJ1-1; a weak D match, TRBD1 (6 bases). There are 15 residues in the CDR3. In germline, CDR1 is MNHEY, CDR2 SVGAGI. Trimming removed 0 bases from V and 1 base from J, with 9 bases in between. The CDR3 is CASSYSAGANTEAFF. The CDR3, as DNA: TGTGCCAGCAGTTACTCGGCAGGGGCGAACACTGAAGCTTTCTTT.

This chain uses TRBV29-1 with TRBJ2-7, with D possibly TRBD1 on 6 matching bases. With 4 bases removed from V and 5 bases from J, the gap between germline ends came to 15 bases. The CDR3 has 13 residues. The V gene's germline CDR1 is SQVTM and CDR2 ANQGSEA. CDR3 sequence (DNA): TGCAGCGTTGTACTCGCAGGGGCCCACGAGCAGTACTTC. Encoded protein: CSVVLAGAHEQYF.

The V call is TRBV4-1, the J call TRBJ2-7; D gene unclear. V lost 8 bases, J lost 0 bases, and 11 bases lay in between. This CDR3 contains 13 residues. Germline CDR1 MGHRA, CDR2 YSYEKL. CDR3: CASGRAVSYEQYF. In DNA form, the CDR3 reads TGCGCCAGCGGACGGGCGGTCTCCTACGAGCAGTACTTC.

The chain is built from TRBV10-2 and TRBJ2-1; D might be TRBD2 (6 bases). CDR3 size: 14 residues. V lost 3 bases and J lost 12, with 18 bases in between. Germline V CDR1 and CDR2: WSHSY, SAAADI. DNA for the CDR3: TGCGCCAGCAGTGAAACCTCGCTCAAGGGAGGGCAGTTCTTC. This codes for CASSETSLKGGQFF.

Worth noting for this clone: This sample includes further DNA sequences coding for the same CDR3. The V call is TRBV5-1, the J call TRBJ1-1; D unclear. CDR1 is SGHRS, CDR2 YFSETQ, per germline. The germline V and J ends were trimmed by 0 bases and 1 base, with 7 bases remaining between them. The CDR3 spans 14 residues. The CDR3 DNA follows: TGCGCCAGCAGCTTGGAGGCGGGGAACACTGAAGCTTTCTTT. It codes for CASSLEAGNTEAFF.

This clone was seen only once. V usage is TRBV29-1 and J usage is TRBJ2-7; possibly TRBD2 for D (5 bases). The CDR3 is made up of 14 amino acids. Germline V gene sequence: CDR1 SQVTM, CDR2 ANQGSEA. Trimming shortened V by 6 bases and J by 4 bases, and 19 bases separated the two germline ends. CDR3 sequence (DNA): TGCAGCGTGCAAGTCCCGGCAGGCGGGTACGAGCAGTACTTC. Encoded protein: CSVQVPAGGYEQYF.

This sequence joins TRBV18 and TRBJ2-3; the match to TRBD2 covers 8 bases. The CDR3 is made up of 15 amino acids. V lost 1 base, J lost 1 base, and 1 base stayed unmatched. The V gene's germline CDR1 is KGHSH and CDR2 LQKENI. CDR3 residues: CASSPQRGRTDTQYF. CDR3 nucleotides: TGTGCCAGCTCACCACAGCGGGGGCGCACAGATACGCAGTATTTT.